This entry features one T cell receptor (beta chain) sequence. The antigen is unknown. This record comes from a study of T cell responses to AZD1222 COVID-19 vaccine. Study-level background: Whether given at about 4 or about 12 weeks, second doses were pooled.

Sequencing used immunoSEQ multiplex PCR; TCRdb keeps in-frame clones, though not all of them. The sample lists about 130,000 clones, around nine tenths occurring once. The CDR3 sequence is 14 residues long. The germline gives CDR1 SNHLY, CDR2 FYNNEI. V was clipped by 3 bases and J by 5 bases, with 13 bases between them. Overall study findings and caveats: The span of vaccine-associated CD4 TCRs extended across spike, with dominance at 160-218 and 743-854. As reported, nearly half of all spike-specific TCRs target variant regions that are unmutated. Spike-specific TCR depth and breadth grew after two AZD1222 doses.

The receptor comes from an adult in good health. The J gene is TRBJ1-1, the V gene TRBV2; D unresolved. Sequenced material: peripheral blood, taken on day 0 of AZD1222 vaccination. The DNA for the CDR3 is TGTGCCAGCAGTGAGGGTCAACGAAAGACTGAAGCTTTCTTT. It translates to CASSEGQRKTEAFF.